This TCR beta chain comes out of a study of blood T cell repertoires in COVID-19. Some clones are missing from TCRdb's copy, which holds only in-frame ones; the method was immunoSEQ multiplex PCR. Seen here are around 61,000 clones, 86% observed once, and the top ten hold 3.2%. This CDR3 contains 13 residues. Trimming removed 0 bases from V and 5 bases from J, with 4 bases in between. The germline V gene encodes CDR1 LNHNV and CDR2 YYDKDF (reference sequence). The chain links TRBV15 to TRBJ1-4, with D hard to call. This receptor was identified in a man aged 45 to 65 with active COVID-19. Sequences were obtained from peripheral blood. The CDR3 reads CATSRDLNEKLFF. CDR3 sequence (DNA): TGTGCCACCAGCAGAGATCTAAATGAAAAACTGTTTTTT.